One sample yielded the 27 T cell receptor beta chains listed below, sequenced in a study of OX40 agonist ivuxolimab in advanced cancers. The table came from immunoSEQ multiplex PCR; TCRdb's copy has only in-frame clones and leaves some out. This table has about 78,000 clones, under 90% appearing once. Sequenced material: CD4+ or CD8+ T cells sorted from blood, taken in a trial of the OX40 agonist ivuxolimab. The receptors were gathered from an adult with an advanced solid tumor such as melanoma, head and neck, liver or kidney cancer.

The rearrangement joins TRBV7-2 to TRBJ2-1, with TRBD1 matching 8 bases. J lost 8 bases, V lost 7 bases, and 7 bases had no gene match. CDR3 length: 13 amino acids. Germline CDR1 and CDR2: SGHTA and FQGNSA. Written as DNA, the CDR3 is TGTGCCAGCATTATTGACAGGGGCCATGAGCAGTTCTTC. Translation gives CASIIDRGHEQFF.

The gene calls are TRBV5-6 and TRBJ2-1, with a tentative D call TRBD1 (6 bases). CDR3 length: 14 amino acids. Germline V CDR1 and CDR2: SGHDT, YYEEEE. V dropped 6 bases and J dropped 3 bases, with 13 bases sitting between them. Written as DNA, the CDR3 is TGTGCCAGCACGTCTGGACAGCTCTACAATGAGCAGTTCTTC. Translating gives CASTSGQLYNEQFF.

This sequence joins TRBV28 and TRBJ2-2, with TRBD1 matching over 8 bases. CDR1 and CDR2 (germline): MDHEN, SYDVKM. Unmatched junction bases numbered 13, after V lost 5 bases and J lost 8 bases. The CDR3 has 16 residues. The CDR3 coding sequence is TGTGCCAGCAGTCCTACGGGACAGGTGGTACGAGGGGAGCTGTTTTTT. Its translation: CASSPTGQVVRGELFF.

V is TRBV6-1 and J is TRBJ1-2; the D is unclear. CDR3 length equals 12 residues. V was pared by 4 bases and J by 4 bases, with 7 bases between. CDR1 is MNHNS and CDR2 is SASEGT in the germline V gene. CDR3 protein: CASSARAYGYTF. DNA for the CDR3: TGTGCCAGCAGTGCTCGAGCCTATGGCTACACCTTC.

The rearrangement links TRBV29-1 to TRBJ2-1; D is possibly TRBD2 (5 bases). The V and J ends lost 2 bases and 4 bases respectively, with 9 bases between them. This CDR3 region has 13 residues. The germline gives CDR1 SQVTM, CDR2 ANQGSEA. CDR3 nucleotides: TGCAGCGTTGAAAGGCGGGCTTACAATGAGCAGTTCTTC. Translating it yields CSVERRAYNEQFF.

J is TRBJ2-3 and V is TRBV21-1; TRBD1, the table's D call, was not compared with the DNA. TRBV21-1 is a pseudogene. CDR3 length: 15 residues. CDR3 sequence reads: CASSKKTQGKDTQYF. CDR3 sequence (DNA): TGTGCCAGCAGCAAAAAAACACAGGGTAAAGATACGCAGTATTTT.

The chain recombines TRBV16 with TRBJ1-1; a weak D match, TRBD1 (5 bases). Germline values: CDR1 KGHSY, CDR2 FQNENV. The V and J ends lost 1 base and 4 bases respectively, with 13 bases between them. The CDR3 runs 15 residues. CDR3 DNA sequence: TGTGCCAGCAGCCAATTGAGAGGGGAAGGCACTGAAGCTTTCTTT. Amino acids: CASSQLRGEGTEAFF.

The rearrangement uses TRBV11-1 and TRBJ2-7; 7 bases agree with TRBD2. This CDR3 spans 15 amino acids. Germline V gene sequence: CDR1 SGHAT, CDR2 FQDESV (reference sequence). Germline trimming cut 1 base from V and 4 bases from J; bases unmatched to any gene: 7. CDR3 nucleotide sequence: TGTGCCAGCAGCTTAGGTGGCGGGAGATTTTACGAGCAGTACTTC. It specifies CASSLGGGRFYEQYF.

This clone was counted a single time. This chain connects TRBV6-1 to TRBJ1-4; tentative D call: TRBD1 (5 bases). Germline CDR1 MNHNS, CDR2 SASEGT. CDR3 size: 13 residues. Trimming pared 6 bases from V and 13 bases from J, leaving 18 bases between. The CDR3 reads CASRAPRTNPLFF. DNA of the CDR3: TGTGCCAGCAGAGCCCCCCGGACAAATCCACTGTTTTTT.

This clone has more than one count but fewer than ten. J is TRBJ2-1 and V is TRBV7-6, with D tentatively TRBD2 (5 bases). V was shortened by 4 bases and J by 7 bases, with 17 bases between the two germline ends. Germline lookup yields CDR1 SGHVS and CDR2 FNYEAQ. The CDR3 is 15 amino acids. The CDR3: CASSSPSWSGNEQFF. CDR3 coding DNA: TGTGCCAGCAGCTCTCCTTCGTGGAGCGGAAATGAGCAGTTCTTC.

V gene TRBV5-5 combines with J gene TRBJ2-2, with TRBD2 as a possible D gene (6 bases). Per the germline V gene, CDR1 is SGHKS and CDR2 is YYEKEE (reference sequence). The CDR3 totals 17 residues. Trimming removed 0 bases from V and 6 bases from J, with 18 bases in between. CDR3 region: CASSLASGGQAPGELFF. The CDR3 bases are TGTGCCAGCAGCTTGGCCTCCGGGGGTCAGGCTCCCGGGGAGCTGTTTTTT.

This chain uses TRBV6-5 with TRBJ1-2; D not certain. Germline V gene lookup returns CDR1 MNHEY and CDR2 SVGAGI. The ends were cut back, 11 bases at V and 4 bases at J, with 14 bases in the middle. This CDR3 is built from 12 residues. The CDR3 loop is CAARGGGYGYTF. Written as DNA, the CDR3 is TGTGCCGCCCGGGGAGGTGGCTATGGCTACACCTTC.

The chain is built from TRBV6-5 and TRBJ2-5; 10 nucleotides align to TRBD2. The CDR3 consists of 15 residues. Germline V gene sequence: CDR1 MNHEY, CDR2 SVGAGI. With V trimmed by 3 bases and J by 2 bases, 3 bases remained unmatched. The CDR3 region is CASSYLGLAQETQYF. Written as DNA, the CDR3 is TGTGCCAGCAGTTATTTGGGACTAGCGCAAGAGACCCAGTACTTC.

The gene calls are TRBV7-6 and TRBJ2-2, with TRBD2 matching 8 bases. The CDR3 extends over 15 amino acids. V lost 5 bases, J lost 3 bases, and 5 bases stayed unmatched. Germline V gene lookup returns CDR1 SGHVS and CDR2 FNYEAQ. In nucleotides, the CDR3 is TGTGCCAGCAGCCCCAGCGGGAGCCACACCGGGGAGCTGTTTTTT. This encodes CASSPSGSHTGELFF.

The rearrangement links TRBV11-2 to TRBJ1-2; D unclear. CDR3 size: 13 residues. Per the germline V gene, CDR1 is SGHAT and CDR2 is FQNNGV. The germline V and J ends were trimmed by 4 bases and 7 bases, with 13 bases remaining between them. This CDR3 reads CASSSSLGSGYTF. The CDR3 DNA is TGTGCCAGCAGCTCCTCCCTGGGGAGTGGCTACACCTTC.

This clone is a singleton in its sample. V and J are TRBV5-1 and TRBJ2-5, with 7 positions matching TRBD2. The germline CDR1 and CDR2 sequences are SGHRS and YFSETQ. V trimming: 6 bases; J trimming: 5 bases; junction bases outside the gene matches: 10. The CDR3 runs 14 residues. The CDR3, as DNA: TGCGCCAGCAACCTGAATATAGCGGGTGAGACCCAGTACTTC. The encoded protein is CASNLNIAGETQYF.

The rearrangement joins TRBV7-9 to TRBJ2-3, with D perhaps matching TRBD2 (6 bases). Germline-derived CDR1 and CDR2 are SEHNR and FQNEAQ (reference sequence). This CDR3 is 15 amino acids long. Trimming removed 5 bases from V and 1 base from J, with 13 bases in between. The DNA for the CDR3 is TGTGCCAGCAGCCCGGGAGTGTCGGGCACAGATACGCAGTATTTT. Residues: CASSPGVSGTDTQYF.

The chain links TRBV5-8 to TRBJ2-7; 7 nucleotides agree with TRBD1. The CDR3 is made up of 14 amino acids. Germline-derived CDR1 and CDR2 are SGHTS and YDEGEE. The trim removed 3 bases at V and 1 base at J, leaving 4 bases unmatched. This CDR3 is CASSSRTGSYEQYF. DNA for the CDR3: TGTGCCAGCAGCTCCCGGACAGGTTCCTACGAGCAGTACTTC.

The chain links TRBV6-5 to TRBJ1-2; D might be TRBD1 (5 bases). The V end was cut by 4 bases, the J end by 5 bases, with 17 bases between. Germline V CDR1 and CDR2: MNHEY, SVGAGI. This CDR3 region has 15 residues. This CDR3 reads CASSSTGERTYGYTF. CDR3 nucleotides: TGTGCCAGCAGTTCCACAGGCGAACGAACTTATGGCTACACCTTC.

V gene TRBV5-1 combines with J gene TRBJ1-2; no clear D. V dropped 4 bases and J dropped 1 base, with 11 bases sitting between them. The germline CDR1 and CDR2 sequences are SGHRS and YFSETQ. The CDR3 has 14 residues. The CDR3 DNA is TGCGCCAGCAGCCTAGAAGGCGTTAACTATGGCTACACCTTC. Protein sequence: CASSLEGVNYGYTF.

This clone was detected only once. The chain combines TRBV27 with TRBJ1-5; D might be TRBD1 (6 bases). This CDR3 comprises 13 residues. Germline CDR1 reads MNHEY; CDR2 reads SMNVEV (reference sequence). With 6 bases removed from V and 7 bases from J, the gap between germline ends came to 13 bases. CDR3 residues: CASRLTGRQPQHF. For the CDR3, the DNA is TGTGCCAGCAGATTAACAGGGAGGCAGCCCCAGCATTTT.

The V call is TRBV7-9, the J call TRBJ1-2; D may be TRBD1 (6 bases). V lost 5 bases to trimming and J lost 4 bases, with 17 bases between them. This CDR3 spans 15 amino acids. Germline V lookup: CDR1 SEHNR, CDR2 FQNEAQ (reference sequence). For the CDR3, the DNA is TGTGCCAGCAGCAAGACGGGGGGCACCCTCTATGGCTACACCTTC. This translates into CASSKTGGTLYGYTF.

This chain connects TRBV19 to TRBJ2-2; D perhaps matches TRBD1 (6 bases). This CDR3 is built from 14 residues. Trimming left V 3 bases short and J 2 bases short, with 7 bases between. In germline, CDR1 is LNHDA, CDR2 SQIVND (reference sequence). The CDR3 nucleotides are TGTGCCAGTAGTATGGGACAAAACACCGGGGAGCTGTTTTTT. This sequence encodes CASSMGQNTGELFF.

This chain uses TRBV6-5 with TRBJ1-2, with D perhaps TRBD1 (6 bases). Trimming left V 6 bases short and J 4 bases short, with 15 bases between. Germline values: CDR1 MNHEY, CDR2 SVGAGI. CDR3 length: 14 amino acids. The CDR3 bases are TGTGCCAGCAGGAACTCACAGGGCCTCTATGGCTACACCTTC. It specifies CASRNSQGLYGYTF.

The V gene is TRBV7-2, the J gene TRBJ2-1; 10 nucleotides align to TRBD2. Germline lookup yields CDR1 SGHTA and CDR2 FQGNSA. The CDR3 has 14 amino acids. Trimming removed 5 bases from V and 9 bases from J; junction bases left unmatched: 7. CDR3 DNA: TGTGCCAGCAGCCTAAGCGGGGGGGCGGGTGAGCAGTTCTTC. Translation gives CASSLSGGAGEQFF.

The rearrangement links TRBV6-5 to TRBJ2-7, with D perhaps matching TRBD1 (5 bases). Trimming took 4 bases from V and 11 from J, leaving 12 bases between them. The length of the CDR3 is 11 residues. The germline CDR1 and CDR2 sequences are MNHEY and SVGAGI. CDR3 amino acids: CASSSLQQEYF. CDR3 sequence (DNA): TGTGCCAGCAGTTCCCTCCAACAGGAGTACTTC.

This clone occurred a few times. CDR3 nucleotides: TGTGCCTGGTGCCGGGGGCAGGCTGAAGCTTTCTTT. Its protein product is CAWCRGQAEAFF. This chain connects TRBV30 to TRBJ1-1, with a tentative D call TRBD1 (6 bases). Trimming took off 5 bases at V and 6 bases at J, with 13 bases between the two ends. The CDR3 contains 12 residues. Germline V CDR1 and CDR2: GTSNPN, SVGIG (reference sequence).